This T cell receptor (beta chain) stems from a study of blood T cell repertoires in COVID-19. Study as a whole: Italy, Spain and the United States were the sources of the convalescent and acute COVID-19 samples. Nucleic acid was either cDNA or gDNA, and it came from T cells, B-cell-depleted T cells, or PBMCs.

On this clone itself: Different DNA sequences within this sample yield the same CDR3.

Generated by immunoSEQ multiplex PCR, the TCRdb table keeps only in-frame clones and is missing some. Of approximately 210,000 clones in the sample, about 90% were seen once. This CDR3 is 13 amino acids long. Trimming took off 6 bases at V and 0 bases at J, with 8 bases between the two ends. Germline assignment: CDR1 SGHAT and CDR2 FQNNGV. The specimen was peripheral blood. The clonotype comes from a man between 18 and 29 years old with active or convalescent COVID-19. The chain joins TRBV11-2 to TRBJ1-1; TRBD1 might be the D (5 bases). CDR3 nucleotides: TGTGCCAGCAGTCGGACACTGAACACTGAAGCTTTCTTT. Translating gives CASSRTLNTEAFF.